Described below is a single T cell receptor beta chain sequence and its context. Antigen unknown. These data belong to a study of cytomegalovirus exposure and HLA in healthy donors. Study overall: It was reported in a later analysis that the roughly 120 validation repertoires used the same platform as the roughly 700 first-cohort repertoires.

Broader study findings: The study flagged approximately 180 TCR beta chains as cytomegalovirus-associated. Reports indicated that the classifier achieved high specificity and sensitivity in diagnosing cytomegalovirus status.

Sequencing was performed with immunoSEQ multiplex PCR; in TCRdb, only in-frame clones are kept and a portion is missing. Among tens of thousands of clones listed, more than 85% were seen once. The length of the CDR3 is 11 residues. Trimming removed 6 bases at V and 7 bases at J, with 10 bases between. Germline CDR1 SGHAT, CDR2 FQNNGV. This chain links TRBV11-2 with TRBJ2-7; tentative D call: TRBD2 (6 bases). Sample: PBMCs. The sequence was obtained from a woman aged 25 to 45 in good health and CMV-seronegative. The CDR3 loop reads CASRTAGEQYF. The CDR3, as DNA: TGTGCCAGCAGGACCGCGGGAGAGCAGTACTTC.